This T cell receptor beta chain was documented in a study of blood T cell repertoires in COVID-19. Study at large: Spain, Italy and the United States supplied samples that represented acute and convalescent COVID-19. The cDNA or gDNA used as material had been derived from T cells, B-cell-depleted T cells, or PBMCs.

Per the authors' pipeline: Amplifying reference gene primers gave estimates of nucleated cell counts. Repertoires were generated with immunoSEQ multiplex PCR, while TCRdb's copy carries only in-frame clones and drops some. The V and J calls and clone size are taken from that table; D and trimming were inferred from the DNA. The repertoire holds roughly 160,000 clones, with roughly 84% as singletons. Germline CDR1 is SGHTA and CDR2 is FQGTGA. Trimming took 4 bases from V and 4 from J; bases not matched to a gene: 8. The CDR3 sequence is 15 residues long. The TCR was taken from a young man with active or convalescent COVID-19. The sequencing sample was made of peripheral blood. The chain employs TRBV7-3 and TRBJ2-5; 8 bases fit TRBD2. CDR3 DNA: TGTGCCAGCAGCTCGACTAGCGCGCTTGGAGAGACCCAGTACTTC. Translating it yields CASSSTSALGETQYF.